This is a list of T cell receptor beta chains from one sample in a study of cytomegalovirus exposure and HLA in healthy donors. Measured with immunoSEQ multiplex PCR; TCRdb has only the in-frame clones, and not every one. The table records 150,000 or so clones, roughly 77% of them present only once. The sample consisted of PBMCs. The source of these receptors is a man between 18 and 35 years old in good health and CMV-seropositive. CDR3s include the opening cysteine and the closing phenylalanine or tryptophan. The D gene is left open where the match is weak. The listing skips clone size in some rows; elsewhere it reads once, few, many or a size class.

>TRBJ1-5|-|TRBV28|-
CASSPAAGNQPQHF
TGTGCCAGCAGTCCCGCTGCGGGTAATCAGCCCCAGCATTTT
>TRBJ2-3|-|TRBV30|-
CAWSPKGVTDTQYF
TGTGCCTGGAGTCCTAAAGGGGTCACAGATACGCAGTATTTT
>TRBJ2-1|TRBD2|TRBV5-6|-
CASSPLGGGYNEQFF
TGTGCCAGCAGCCCCTTGGGGGGAGGGTACAATGAGCAGTTCTTC
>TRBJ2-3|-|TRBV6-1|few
CASLYDTQYF
TGTGCCAGCTTGTATGATACGCAGTATTTT
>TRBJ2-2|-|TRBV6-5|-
CASTATMNTGELFF
TGTGCCAGCACGGCGACTATGAACACCGGGGAGCTGTTTTTT
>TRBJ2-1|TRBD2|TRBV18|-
CASSPRDSGPLVNEQFF
TGTGCCAGCTCACCAAGGGATAGCGGGCCCCTGGTGAATGAGCAGTTCTTC
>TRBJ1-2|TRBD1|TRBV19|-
CASSPTGDLYGYTF
TGTGCCAGTAGCCCGACAGGGGATCTTTATGGCTACACCTTC
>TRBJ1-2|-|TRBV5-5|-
CASSLTRANYGYTF
TGTGCCAGCAGCTTGACCCGAGCTAACTATGGCTACACCTTC
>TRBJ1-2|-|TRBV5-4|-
CASSPGQFNYGYTF
TGTGCCAGCAGCCCTGGCCAATTTAACTATGGCTACACCTTC
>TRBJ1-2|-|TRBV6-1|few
CASSAAEGYTF
TGTGCCAGTTCTGCGGCGGAAGGCTACACCTTC
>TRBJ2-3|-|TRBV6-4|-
CASSNLTDTQYF
TGTGCCAGCAGCAACTTAACAGATACGCAGTATTTT
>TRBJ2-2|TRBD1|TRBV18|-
CASSPTGGNTGELFF
TGTGCCAGCTCACCTACAGGGGGGAACACCGGGGAGCTGTTTTTT
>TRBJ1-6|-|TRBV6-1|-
CARRSYNSPLHF
TGTGCCAGGCGCTCCTATAATTCACCCCTCCACTTT
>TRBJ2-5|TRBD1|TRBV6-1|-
CASTASGGRETQYF
TGTGCCAGCACTGCGTCAGGGGGTCGAGAGACCCAGTACTTC
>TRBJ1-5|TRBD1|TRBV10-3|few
CAIRTGTEGNQPQHF
TGTGCCATCAGGACAGGGACCGAGGGCAATCAGCCCCAGCATTTT
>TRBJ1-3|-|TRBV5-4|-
CASSLGTVSGNTIYF
TGTGCCAGCAGCCTCGGGACTGTCTCTGGAAACACCATATATTTT
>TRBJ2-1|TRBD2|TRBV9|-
CASSVENSGRFYEQFF
TGTGCCAGCAGCGTAGAGAATAGCGGGAGGTTTTATGAGCAGTTCTTC
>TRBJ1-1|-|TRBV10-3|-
CAIRDSINTEAFF
TGTGCCATCAGGGACAGTATCAACACTGAAGCTTTCTTT
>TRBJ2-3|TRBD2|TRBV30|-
CAWGTSGGTDTQYF
TGTGCCTGGGGGACTAGCGGAGGCACAGATACGCAGTATTTT
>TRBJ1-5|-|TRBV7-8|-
CASSLVAGQDQGDSNQPQHF
TGTGCCAGCAGCTTAGTAGCGGGGCAGGATCAAGGGGATAGCAATCAGCCCCAGCATTTT
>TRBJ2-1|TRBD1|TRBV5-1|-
CASSLSRDRFNNEQFF
TGCGCCAGCAGCCTATCGCGGGACAGGTTCAACAATGAGCAGTTCTTC
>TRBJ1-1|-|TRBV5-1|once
CASARAGEITEAFF
TGCGCCAGCGCGAGGGCGGGCGAAATCACTGAAGCTTTCTTT
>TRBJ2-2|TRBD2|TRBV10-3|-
CAISETSGHTGELFF
TGTGCCATCAGTGAAACTAGCGGACACACCGGGGAGCTGTTTTTT
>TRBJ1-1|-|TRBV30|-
CAWSGTVSTEAFF
TGTGCCTGGAGTGGAACGGTGAGCACTGAAGCTTTCTTT
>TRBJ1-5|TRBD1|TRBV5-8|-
CASSRGTVSRQPQHF
TGTGCCAGCAGCCGTGGGACAGTGTCAAGACAGCCCCAGCATTTT
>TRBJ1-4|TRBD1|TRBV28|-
CASSPQGVNEKLFF
TGTGCCAGCAGTCCACAGGGGGTTAATGAAAAACTGTTTTTT
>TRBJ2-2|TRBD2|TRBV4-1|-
CASSQPGGPRTGELFF
TGCGCCAGCAGCCAACCGGGAGGGCCTAGAACCGGGGAGCTGTTTTTT
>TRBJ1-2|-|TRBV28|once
CASRHPGGYGYTF
TGTGCCAGCAGGCACCCGGGAGGCTATGGCTACACCTTC
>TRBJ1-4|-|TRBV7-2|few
CASSPHRAGVSYEKLFF
TGTGCCAGCAGCCCACACCGGGCGGGGGTTAGTTATGAAAAACTGTTTTTT
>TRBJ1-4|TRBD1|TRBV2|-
CASSVGPGQGKKLFF
TGTGCCAGCAGTGTCGGACCGGGACAGGGTAAAAAACTGTTTTTT
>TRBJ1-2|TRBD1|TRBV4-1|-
CASSARQGPHYGYTF
TGCGCCAGCAGCGCCCGACAGGGCCCGCACTATGGCTACACCTTC
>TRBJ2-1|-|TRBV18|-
CASSSNSGMGSYNEQFF
TGTGCCAGCTCATCCAATTCAGGGATGGGATCCTACAATGAGCAGTTCTTC
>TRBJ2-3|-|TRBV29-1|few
CSVAGGASEDTQYF
TGCAGCGTTGCTGGCGGGGCGTCGGAAGATACGCAGTATTTT
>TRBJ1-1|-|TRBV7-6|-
CASSSEETNTEAFF
TGTGCCAGCAGTTCAGAGGAGACGAACACTGAAGCTTTCTTT
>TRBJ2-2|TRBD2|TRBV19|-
CASSWGLAGTTGELFF
TGTGCCAGTAGTTGGGGACTAGCGGGAACCACCGGGGAGCTGTTTTTT
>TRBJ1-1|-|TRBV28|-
CASTLSRNTEAFF
TGTGCCAGCACCCTTAGCAGGAACACTGAAGCTTTCTTT
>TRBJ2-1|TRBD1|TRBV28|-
CASSELQGSSYNEQFF
TGTGCCAGCAGCGAACTACAGGGGAGCTCCTACAATGAGCAGTTCTTC
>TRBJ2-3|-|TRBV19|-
CASSEGGADTQYF
TGTGCCAGTAGTGAGGGCGGGGCAGATACGCAGTATTTT
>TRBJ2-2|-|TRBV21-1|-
CASSKDVEANTGELFF
TGTGCCAGCAGCAAAGACGTCGAGGCGAACACCGGGGAGCTGTTTTTT
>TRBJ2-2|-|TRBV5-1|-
CASSYYGANTGELFF
TGCGCCAGCAGCTATTATGGGGCAAACACCGGGGAGCTGTTTTTT
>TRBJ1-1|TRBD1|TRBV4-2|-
CASSQGGQGYTEAFF
TGTGCCAGCAGCCAAGGCGGACAGGGGTATACTGAAGCTTTCTTT
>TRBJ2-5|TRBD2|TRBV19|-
CASSMDRGAQYF
TGTGCCAGTAGTATGGACCGGGGGGCCCAGTACTTC
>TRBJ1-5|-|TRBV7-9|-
CASETAGNQPQHF
TGTGCCTCGGAGACAGCGGGGAATCAGCCCCAGCATTTT
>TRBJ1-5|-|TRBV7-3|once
CASSLVGEDQPQHF
TGTGCCAGCAGCTTAGTGGGGGAGGATCAGCCCCAGCATTTT
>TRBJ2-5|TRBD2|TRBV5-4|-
CASSLGTSGRAGETQYF
TGTGCCAGCAGCTTGGGGACTAGCGGGAGGGCCGGGGAGACCCAGTACTTC
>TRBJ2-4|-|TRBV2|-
CASRDLDSLAKNIQYF
TGTGCCAGCAGAGACCTCGACAGTCTAGCCAAAAACATTCAGTACTTC
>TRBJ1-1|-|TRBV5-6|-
CASSLEDRSTEAFF
TGTGCCAGCAGCTTGGAAGACAGATCCACTGAAGCTTTCTTT
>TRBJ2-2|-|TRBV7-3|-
CASSLTRPNTGELFF
TGTGCCAGCAGCTTAACTCGTCCTAACACCGGGGAGCTGTTTTTT
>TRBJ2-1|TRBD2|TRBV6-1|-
CASSDRTSGSIDEQFF
TGTGCCAGCAGTGACCGGACTAGCGGGAGTATAGATGAGCAGTTCTTC
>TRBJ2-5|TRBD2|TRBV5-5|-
CATSRGAGYQETQYF
TGTGCCACCTCCCGGGGAGCGGGGTACCAAGAGACCCAGTACTTC
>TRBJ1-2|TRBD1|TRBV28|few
CASRPRQGVYGYTF
TGTGCCAGCAGACCAAGACAGGGCGTCTATGGCTACACCTTC
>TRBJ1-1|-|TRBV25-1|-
CASSEGGRTEAFF
TGTGCCAGCAGTGAAGGCGGGAGGACTGAAGCTTTCTTT
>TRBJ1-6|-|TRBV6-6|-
CASRSLDSPLHF
TGTGCCAGCAGAAGCCTTGATTCACCCCTCCACTTT
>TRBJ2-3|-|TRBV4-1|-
CASSQVDFHDTQYF
TGCGCCAGCAGCCAAGTAGATTTCCACGATACGCAGTATTTT
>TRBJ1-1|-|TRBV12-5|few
CASGEETEAFF
TGTGCTAGTGGAGAGGAGACTGAAGCTTTCTTT
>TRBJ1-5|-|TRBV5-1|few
CASSLAGSYSNQPQHF
TGCGCCAGCAGCTTGGCCGGTTCCTATAGCAATCAGCCCCAGCATTTT